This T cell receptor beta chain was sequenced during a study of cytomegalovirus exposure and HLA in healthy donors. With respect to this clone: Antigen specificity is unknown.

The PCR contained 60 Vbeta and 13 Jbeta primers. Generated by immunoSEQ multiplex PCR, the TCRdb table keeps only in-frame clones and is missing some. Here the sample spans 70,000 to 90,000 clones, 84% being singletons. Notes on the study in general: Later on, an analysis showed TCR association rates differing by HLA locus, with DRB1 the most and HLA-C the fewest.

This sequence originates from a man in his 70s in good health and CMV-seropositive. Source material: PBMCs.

The DNA of the CDR3 is TGTGCCAGCAGTTTCTCTGGCAGACAAGAGACCCAGTACTTC. Translation: CASSFSGRQETQYF. The J gene is TRBJ2-5, the V gene TRBV27; no reliable D call. The CDR3 totals 14 residues. V was clipped by 3 bases and J by 2 bases, with 10 bases between them. CDR1 MNHEY and CDR2 SMNVEV come from the germline V gene (reference sequence).